The 27 T cell receptor beta chains listed next were all sequenced from one sample in a study of T cell responses to AZD1222 COVID-19 vaccine. Clones were read by immunoSEQ multiplex PCR, and TCRdb kept only the in-frame ones, dropping some. The sample yields 110,000 or so clones, roughly 90% seen once. The specimen was peripheral blood, collected on day 0 of AZD1222 vaccination. Every receptor here comes from an adult in good health.

This chain uses TRBV3-1 (or the pseudogene TRBV3-2) with TRBJ2-3; D uncertain. The V end was cut by 4 bases, the J end by 6 bases, with 11 bases between. Germline assignment: CDR1 LGHDT and CDR2 YNNKEL (reference sequence). The CDR3 has 13 residues. CDR3 region: CASSPAVSDTQYF. CDR3 coding DNA: TGTGCCAGCAGCCCCGCGGTTTCCGATACGCAGTATTTT.

The chain employs TRBV4-1 and TRBJ2-7, with a tentative D call TRBD2 (7 bases). Trimming removed 8 bases at V and 4 bases at J, with 15 bases between. Germline assignment: CDR1 MGHRA and CDR2 YSYEKL. There are 13 residues in the CDR3. This CDR3 reads CASAPGEGYEQYV. For the CDR3, the DNA is TGCGCCAGCGCCCCAGGGGAGGGGTACGAGCAGTACGTC.

The gene calls are TRBV5-5 and TRBJ1-6; TRBD1 matches at 7 bases. The CDR3 is 15 residues long. The germline V gene has CDR1 SGHKS and CDR2 YYEKEE (reference sequence). The junction had 2 bases not matched to a gene; V was cut back by 2 bases and J by 3 bases. In DNA form, the CDR3 reads TGTGCCAGCAGCTTAAACAGGGGCTATAATTCACCCCTCCACTTT. It specifies CASSLNRGYNSPLHF.

This chain links TRBV5-4 with TRBJ2-1; 8 bases match TRBD2. The germline V gene encodes CDR1 SGHNT and CDR2 YYREEE (reference sequence). The CDR3 runs to 16 residues. The ends lost 4 bases at V and 5 bases at J; junction bases unmatched: 11. The chain's CDR3 is CASSPRGRNWHNEQFF. CDR3 bases: TGTGCCAGCAGCCCTCGCGGGAGGAATTGGCACAATGAGCAGTTCTTC.

The chain uses TRBV6-5 and TRBJ2-1, with 12 bases matching TRBD2. From germline, CDR1 is MNHEY and CDR2 SVGAGI. The CDR3 contains 16 residues. Germline trimming cut 2 bases from V and 4 bases from J; bases unmatched to any gene: 3. CDR3: CASSYGLAGGYNEQFF. DNA of the CDR3: TGTGCCAGCAGTTACGGTCTAGCGGGGGGGTACAATGAGCAGTTCTTC.

The chain has TRBV11-2 and TRBJ2-2; 9 nucleotides match TRBD2. The germline CDR1 and CDR2 sequences are SGHAT and FQNNGV. Trimming took 4 bases from V and 5 from J; bases not matched to a gene: 8. The CDR3 has 16 amino acids. DNA of the CDR3: TGTGCCAGCAGCTCTAGGAGACTAGCGGCTACCGGGGAGCTGTTTTTT. Amino acids: CASSSRRLAATGELFF.

The rearrangement uses TRBV5-4 and TRBJ1-1, with D perhaps matching TRBD1 (5 bases). Trimming stripped 3 bases from V and 5 bases from J, with 11 bases between. The CDR3 extends over 13 amino acids. Germline loops: CDR1 SGHNT, CDR2 YYREEE (reference sequence). The CDR3 spells CASSWPGGTEAFF. CDR3 nucleotides: TGTGCCAGCAGCTGGCCGGGGGGGACTGAAGCTTTCTTT. Combining the CDR3 with reference TRBV5-4 and TRBJ1-1 gives the whole variable domain ETGVTQSPTHLIKTRGQQVTLRCSSQSGHNTVSWYQQALGQGPQFIFQYYREEENGRGNFPPRFSGLQFPNYSSELNVNALELDDSALYLCASSWPGGTEAFFGQGTRLTVV.

The chain joins TRBV19 to TRBJ2-5; D gene ambiguous. Germline lookup yields CDR1 LNHDA and CDR2 SQIVND (reference sequence). With 5 bases removed from V and 1 base from J, the gap between germline ends came to 14 bases. The CDR3 is 15 amino acids. The CDR3 reads CASSARRISQETQYF. DNA of the CDR3: TGTGCCAGTAGTGCCCGACGGATAAGCCAAGAGACCCAGTACTTC.

The gene calls are TRBV9 and TRBJ2-2, with D perhaps matching TRBD2 (6 bases). The germline V gene encodes CDR1 SGDLS and CDR2 YYNGEE. Trimming cost V 0 bases and J 0 bases, with 9 bases left between them. The CDR3 length is 16 residues. The CDR3: CASSVASDANTGELFF. The DNA for the CDR3 is TGTGCCAGCAGCGTAGCTAGCGATGCGAACACCGGGGAGCTGTTTTTT.

The rearrangement links TRBV10-3 to TRBJ2-3, with 15 bases fitting TRBD2. Germline V gene lookup returns CDR1 ENHRY and CDR2 SYGVKD. There are 16 residues in the CDR3. Trimming cost V 4 bases and J 3 bases; bases outside gene matches: 2. DNA for the CDR3: TGTGCCATCAGTGCGGGGACTAGCGGGGGGACAGATACGCAGTATTTT. As protein: CAISAGTSGGTDTQYF.

Written as DNA, the CDR3 is TGTGCCAGCAGCTTATTACTGGCGGCCGTCTATGGCTACACCTTC. Protein product: CASSLLLAAVYGYTF. The V call is TRBV7-2, the J call TRBJ1-2, with D uncertain. CDR3 length equals 15 residues. The V gene's germline CDR1 is SGHTA and CDR2 FQGNSA. With 2 bases removed from V and 4 bases from J, the gap between germline ends came to 14 bases.

The chain has TRBV9 and TRBJ1-6; unclear D gene. Trimming removed 2 bases from V and 8 bases from J, with 14 bases in between. The CDR3 totals 15 residues. CDR1 and CDR2 (germline): SGDLS, YYNGEE. Here the CDR3 reads CASSVLMDGDSPLHF. CDR3 sequence (DNA): TGTGCCAGCAGCGTTTTGATGGACGGAGATTCACCCCTCCACTTT.

The chain joins TRBV6-1 to TRBJ1-1; maybe TRBD1 (5 bases). From germline, CDR1 is MNHNS and CDR2 SASEGT. The V end lost 0 bases, the J end lost 7 bases, and 12 bases lay between the germline ends. The length of the CDR3 is 14 residues. The CDR3 protein is CASSEAGRAHEAFF. The CDR3 DNA sequence: TGTGCCAGCAGTGAAGCCGGCAGGGCTCATGAAGCTTTCTTT.

Written as DNA, the CDR3 is TGCGCCAGCGGACAGGGGAGGTCCTATGGCTACACCTTC. Translated, it gives CASGQGRSYGYTF. The chain recombines TRBV5-1 with TRBJ1-2, with 9 positions matching TRBD1. J lost 4 bases, V lost 7 bases, and 5 bases had no gene match. CDR1 is SGHRS, CDR2 YFSETQ, per germline. The CDR3 extends over 13 amino acids.

The V gene is TRBV18, the J gene TRBJ2-7; 9 nucleotides line up with TRBD2. In germline, CDR1 is KGHSH, CDR2 LQKENI. This CDR3 comprises 12 residues. J was trimmed by 8 bases and V by 3 bases; bases with no gene match: 2. CDR3 sequence (DNA): TGTGCCAGCTCACCGGGACTAGCTCAGCAGTACTTC. It codes for CASSPGLAQQYF.

The rearrangement uses TRBV3-1 (or the pseudogene TRBV3-2) and TRBJ2-5; no clear D. Per the germline V gene, CDR1 is LGHDT and CDR2 is YNNKEL (reference sequence). Trimming left V 1 base short and J 7 bases short, with 13 bases between. This CDR3 has 14 residues. The CDR3 DNA follows: TGTGCCAGCAGCCAAGTGAAGAACCAGGCGACCCAGTACTTC. Protein product: CASSQVKNQATQYF.

A few counts support this clone. The chain is built from TRBV24-1 and TRBJ2-3; D may be TRBD1 (6 bases). The germline CDR1 and CDR2 sequences are KGHDR and SFDVKD. This CDR3 is 17 amino acids long. Trimming took 5 bases from V and 4 from J, leaving 21 bases between them. CDR3 nucleotide sequence: TGTGCCACCAGTGGTTGGGGGCCAGAGTTGGGTGCAGATACGCAGTATTTT. Translation gives CATSGWGPELGADTQYF.

The rearrangement links TRBV19 to TRBJ2-2; 8 nucleotides align to TRBD1. Unmatched junction bases numbered 8, after V lost 6 bases and J lost 2 bases. Germline CDR1 LNHDA, CDR2 SQIVND (reference sequence). This CDR3 has 16 amino acids. Here the CDR3 DNA reads TGTGCCAGTAGGACCCCGGGACAGGCCAACACCGGGGAGCTGTTTTTT. Translation: CASRTPGQANTGELFF.

This chain connects TRBV6-6 to TRBJ1-1; D is uncertain. With 5 bases removed from V and 0 bases from J, the gap between germline ends came to 16 bases. The CDR3 has 16 residues. Germline CDR1 reads MNHNY; CDR2 reads SVGAGI (reference sequence). CDR3 coding DNA: TGTGCCAGCAGTACCCCGGTCGGGCCCATGAACACTGAAGCTTTCTTT. Translating it yields CASSTPVGPMNTEAFF.

The V gene is TRBV19, the J gene TRBJ2-3; the D call may be TRBD1 or TRBD2 (5 bases each). CDR3 size: 13 residues. Germline V gene lookup returns CDR1 LNHDA and CDR2 SQIVND (reference sequence). V gave up 5 bases and J gave up 12 bases, with 18 bases separating them. CDR3 nucleotides: TGTGCCAGTAGTCACCCCCAAGGGACGGTCCAGTATTTT. Amino acid sequence: CASSHPQGTVQYF.

This clone showed up just once. This chain joins TRBV7-9 and TRBJ2-7; TRBD2 matches 12 bases. The J segment lost 1 base and the V segment lost 1 base, leaving 5 bases of the junction unmatched. CDR1 is SEHNR and CDR2 is FQNEAQ in the germline V gene (reference sequence). The CDR3 runs to 17 residues. This CDR3 reads CASSLVLAGGLSYEQYF. For the CDR3, the DNA is TGTGCCAGCAGCTTAGTACTAGCGGGGGGCCTTTCCTACGAGCAGTACTTC.

CDR3 sequence reads: CASSSGVGGTDTQYF. The CDR3 nucleotides are TGTGCCAGCAGCTCAGGGGTCGGCGGCACAGATACGCAGTATTTT. J is TRBJ2-3 and V is TRBV11-1, with D possibly being TRBD1 (6 bases). V shed 4 bases and J shed 1 base, with 12 bases lying between them. Germline V gives CDR1 SGHAT, CDR2 FQDESV (reference sequence). This CDR3 has 15 residues.

This clone was found a few times. J is TRBJ2-1 and V is TRBV4-3; 9 bases fit TRBD2. Germline CDR1 is LGHNA and CDR2 is YSLEER. V trimming: 0 bases; J trimming: 4 bases; junction bases outside the gene matches: 13. The CDR3 spans 19 residues. For the CDR3, the DNA is TGCGCCAGCAGCCAAGACGCCCCCCGGGGGCTAGCGGGGTACAATGAGCAGTTCTTC. As protein: CASSQDAPRGLAGYNEQFF.

J is TRBJ1-5 and V is TRBV9; D call uncertain. V was cut by 3 bases and J by 9 bases, with 16 bases left in between. Germline V gene lookup returns CDR1 SGDLS and CDR2 YYNGEE. CDR3 length: 14 residues. The CDR3 DNA follows: TGTGCCAGCAGCGAGAACAACTTAGGAGGGCCCCAGCATTTT. Translating it yields CASSENNLGGPQHF.

This chain connects TRBV4-2 to TRBJ1-5; 7 nucleotides match TRBD1. Germline V CDR1 and CDR2: LGHNA, YNFKEQ. V shed 4 bases and J 2 bases; nucleotides not matched to a gene: 2. This CDR3 has 14 residues. The CDR3 DNA sequence: TGTGCCAGCAGCCTCCAGGGGGGCAATCAGCCCCAGCATTTT. Its translation is CASSLQGGNQPQHF.

The V and J genes are TRBV6-5 and TRBJ2-1; the D gene is possibly TRBD2 (5 bases). The CDR3 runs to 14 residues. Germline V CDR1 and CDR2: MNHEY, SVGAGI. The V end was cut by 7 bases, the J end by 0 bases, with 10 bases between. CDR3 in amino acids: CASTADHSYNEQFF. The CDR3 DNA follows: TGTGCCAGCACAGCGGACCACTCCTACAATGAGCAGTTCTTC.

J is TRBJ2-5 and V is TRBV11-2, with 9 bases lining up with TRBD2. Germline V CDR1 and CDR2: SGHAT, FQNNGV. V shed 3 bases and J 5 bases; nucleotides not matched to a gene: 10. There are 16 residues in the CDR3. The CDR3 DNA reads as TGTGCCAGCAGCTTTGCCCCCAGCGGGAGGCAGGAGACCCAGTACTTC. It specifies CASSFAPSGRQETQYF.